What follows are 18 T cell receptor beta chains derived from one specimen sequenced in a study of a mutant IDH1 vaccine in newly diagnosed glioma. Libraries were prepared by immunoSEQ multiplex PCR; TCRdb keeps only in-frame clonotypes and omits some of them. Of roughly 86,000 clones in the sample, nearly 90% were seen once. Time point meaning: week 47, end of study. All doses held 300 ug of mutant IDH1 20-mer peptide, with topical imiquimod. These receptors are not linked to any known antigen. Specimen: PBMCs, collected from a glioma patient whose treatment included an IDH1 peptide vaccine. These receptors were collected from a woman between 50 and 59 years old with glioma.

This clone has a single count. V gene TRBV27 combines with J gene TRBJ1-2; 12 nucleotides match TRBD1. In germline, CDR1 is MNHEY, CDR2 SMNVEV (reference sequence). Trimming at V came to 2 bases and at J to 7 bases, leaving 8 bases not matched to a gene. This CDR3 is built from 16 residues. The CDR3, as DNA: TGTGCCAGCAGTTTAGGGCCGGGACAGGGGGCCGTTGGCTACACCTTC. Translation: CASSLGPGQGAVGYTF.

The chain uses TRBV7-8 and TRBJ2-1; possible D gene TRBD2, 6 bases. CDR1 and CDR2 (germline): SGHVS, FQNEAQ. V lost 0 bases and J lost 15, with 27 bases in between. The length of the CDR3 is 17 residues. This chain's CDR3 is CASSLAGGTPLTPLRFF. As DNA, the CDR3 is TGTGCCAGCAGCTTAGCCGGAGGGACGCCACTCACCCCCTTGCGGTTCTTC.

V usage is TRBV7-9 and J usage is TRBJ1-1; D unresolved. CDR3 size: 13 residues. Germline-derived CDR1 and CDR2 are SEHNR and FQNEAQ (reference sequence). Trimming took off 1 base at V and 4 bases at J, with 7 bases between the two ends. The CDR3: CASSLDGGTEAFF. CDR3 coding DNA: TGTGCCAGCAGCTTAGATGGCGGCACTGAAGCTTTCTTT.

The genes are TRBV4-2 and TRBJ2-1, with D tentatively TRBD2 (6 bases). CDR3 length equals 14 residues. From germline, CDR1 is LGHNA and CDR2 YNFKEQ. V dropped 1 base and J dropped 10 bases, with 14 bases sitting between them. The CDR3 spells CASSQAGGGNEQFF. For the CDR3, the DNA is TGTGCCAGCAGCCAAGCCGGAGGAGGGAACGAGCAGTTCTTC.

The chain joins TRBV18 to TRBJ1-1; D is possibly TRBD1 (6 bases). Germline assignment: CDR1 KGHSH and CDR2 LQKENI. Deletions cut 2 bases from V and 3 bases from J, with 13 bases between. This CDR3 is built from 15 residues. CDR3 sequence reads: CASSPGGYGYTEAFF. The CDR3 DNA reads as TGTGCCAGCTCACCAGGGGGCTACGGGTACACTGAAGCTTTCTTT. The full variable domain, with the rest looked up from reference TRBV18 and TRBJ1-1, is NAGVMQNPRHLVRRRGQEARLRCSPMKGHSHVYWYRQLPEEGLKFMVYLQKENIIDESGMPKERFSAEFPKEGPSILRIQQVVRGDSAAYFCASSPGGYGYTEAFFGQGTRLTVV.

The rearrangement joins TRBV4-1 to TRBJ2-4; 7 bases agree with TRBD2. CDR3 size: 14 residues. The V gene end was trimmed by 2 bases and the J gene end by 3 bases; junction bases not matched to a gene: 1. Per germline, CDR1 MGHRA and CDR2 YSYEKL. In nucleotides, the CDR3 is TGCGCCAGCAGCCAAAGGACTAGCAAAAACATTCAGTACTTC. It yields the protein CASSQRTSKNIQYF.

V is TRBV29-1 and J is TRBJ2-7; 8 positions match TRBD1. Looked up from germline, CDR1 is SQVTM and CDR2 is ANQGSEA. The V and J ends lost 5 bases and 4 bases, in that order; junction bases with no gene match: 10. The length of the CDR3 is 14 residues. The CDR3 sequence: CSVIRPGQAYEQYF. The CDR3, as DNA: TGCAGCGTTATACGTCCGGGACAGGCATACGAGCAGTACTTC.

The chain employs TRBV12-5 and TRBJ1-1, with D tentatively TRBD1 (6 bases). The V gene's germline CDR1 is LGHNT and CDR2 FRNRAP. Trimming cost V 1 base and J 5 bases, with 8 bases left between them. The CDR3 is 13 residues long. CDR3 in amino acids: CASGLETGTEAFF. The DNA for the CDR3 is TGTGCTAGTGGTTTGGAAACAGGGACTGAAGCTTTCTTT.

DNA of the CDR3: TGTGCCAGCAGCGTTGGACCCGGGCAAGAGACCCAGTACTTC. Encoded protein: CASSVGPGQETQYF. V is TRBV9 and J is TRBJ2-5; D gene uncertain. This CDR3 is 14 amino acids long. Trimming shortened V by 2 bases and J by 2 bases, and 10 bases separated the two germline ends. CDR1 is SGDLS and CDR2 is YYNGEE in the germline V gene. The whole variable domain, filled in from reference TRBV9 and TRBJ2-5, reads DSGVTQTPKHLITATGQRVTLRCSPRSGDLSVYWYQQSLDQGLQFLIQYYNGEERAKGNILERFSAQQFPDLHSELNLSSLELGDSALYFCASSVGPGQETQYFGPGTRLLVL.

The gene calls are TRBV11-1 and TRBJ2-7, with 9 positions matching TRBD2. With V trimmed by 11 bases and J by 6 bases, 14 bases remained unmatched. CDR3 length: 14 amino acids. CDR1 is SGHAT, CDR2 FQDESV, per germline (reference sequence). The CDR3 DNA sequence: TGTGCCTCCCAACGGCGGGAGGGGTGGAGCGAGCAGTACTTC. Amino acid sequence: CASQRREGWSEQYF.

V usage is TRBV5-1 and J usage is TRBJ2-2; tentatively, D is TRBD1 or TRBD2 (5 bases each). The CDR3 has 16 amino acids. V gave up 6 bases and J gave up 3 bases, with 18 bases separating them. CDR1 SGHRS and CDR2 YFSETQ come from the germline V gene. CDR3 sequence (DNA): TGCGCCAGCAAGTCGCTCGGGGCACGGCACACCGGGGAGCTGTTTTTT. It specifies CASKSLGARHTGELFF.

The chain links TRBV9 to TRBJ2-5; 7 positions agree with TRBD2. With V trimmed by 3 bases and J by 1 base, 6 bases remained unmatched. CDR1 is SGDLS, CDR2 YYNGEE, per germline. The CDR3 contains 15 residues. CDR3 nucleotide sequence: TGTGCCAGCAGCGGGGCCGGGACTACCCAAGAGACCCAGTACTTC. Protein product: CASSGAGTTQETQYF.

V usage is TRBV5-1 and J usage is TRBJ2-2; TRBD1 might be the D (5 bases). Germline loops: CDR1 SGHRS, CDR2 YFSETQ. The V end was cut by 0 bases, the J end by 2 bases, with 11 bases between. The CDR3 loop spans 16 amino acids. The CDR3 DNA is TGCGCCAGCAGCTTGGCCCGGACACTTAACACCGGGGAGCTGTTTTTT. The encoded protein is CASSLARTLNTGELFF.

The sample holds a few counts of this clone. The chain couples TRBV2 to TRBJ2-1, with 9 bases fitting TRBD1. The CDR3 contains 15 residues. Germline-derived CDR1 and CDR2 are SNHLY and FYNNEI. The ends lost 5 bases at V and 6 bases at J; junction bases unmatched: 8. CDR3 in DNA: TGTGCCAGCAGTCCACAGGACAGGGGATTCAATGAGCAGTTCTTC. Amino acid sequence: CASSPQDRGFNEQFF.

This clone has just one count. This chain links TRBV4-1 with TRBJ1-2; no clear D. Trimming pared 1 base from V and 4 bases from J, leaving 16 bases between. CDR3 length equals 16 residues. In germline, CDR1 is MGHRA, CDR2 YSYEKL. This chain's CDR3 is CASSQAGGRFTYGYTF. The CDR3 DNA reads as TGCGCCAGCAGCCAAGCAGGCGGCAGGTTCACCTATGGCTACACCTTC.

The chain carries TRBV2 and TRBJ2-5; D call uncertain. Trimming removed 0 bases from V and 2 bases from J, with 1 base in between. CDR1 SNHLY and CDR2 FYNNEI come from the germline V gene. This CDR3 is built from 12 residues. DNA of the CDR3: TGTGCCAGCAGTGAAGCGCAAGAGACCCAGTACTTC. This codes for CASSEAQETQYF.

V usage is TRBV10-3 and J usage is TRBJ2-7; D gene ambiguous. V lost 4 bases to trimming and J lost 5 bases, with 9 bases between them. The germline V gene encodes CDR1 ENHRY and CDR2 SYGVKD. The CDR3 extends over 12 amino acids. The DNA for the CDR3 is TGTGCCATCAGTGGGCTGGTTAACGAGCAGTACTTC. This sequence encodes CAISGLVNEQYF.

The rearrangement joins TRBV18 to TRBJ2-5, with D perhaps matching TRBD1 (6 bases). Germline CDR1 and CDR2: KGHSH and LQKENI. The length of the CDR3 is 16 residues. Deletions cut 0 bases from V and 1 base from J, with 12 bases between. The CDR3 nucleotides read TGTGCCAGCTCACCACCTAAAGGACAGCTCCAAGAGACCCAGTACTTC. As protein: CASSPPKGQLQETQYF.